This T cell receptor beta chain was sequenced for a study of blood T cell repertoires in COVID-19. Enrolled through a virtual design, the participants were between roughly 18 and 100 years of age and came from 24 US areas. The germline V and J ends were trimmed by 6 bases and 3 bases, with 13 bases remaining between them. The germline CDR1 and CDR2 sequences are SNHLY and FYNNEI. The CDR3 is 14 amino acids. The table came from immunoSEQ multiplex PCR; TCRdb's copy has only in-frame clones and leaves some out. The sample carries around 300,000 clones, 85% to 90% recorded once. V usage is TRBV2 and J usage is TRBJ2-3, with D maybe TRBD1 (6 bases). Sample: PBMCs or T cells enriched from blood (not recorded which). This clonotype was obtained from a young woman who had recovered from COVID-19. CDR3: CASRRTAGTDTQYF. The CDR3 DNA reads TGTGCCAGCAGGAGGACAGCCGGAACAGATACGCAGTATTTT.